The 19 T cell receptor beta chains given below trace back to one sample, sequenced in a study of T cells in tumors after PD-1 blockade. Profiling relied on immunoSEQ multiplex PCR, and the TCRdb table lists in-frame clones only, not all of them. The sample lists fewer than 7,000 clones; 60% to 80% were seen once. The starting material was tumor tissue, obtained before anti-PD-1 treatment. The origin of the receptors is a human donor with basal cell carcinoma.

Points on this clone: Within the sample, other DNA sequences also encode this same CDR3. The gene calls are TRBV9 and TRBJ1-2, with D tentatively TRBD1 (6 bases). The ends were cut back, 3 bases at V and 8 bases at J, with 17 bases in the middle. Germline CDR1 and CDR2: SGDLS and YYNGEE. The CDR3 sequence is 14 residues long. Here the CDR3 DNA reads TGTGCCAGCAGCGGGGGAACGTGGGGGCGGGGCTACACCTTC. Encoded protein: CASSGGTWGRGYTF.

V usage is TRBV29-1 and J usage is TRBJ2-3; D is unresolved. Germline V gene data show CDR1 as SQVTM and CDR2 as ANQGSEA. The CDR3 consists of 13 residues. Trimming left V 1 base short and J 2 bases short, with 7 bases between. As DNA, the CDR3 is TGCAGCGTTGAAGGTTGGGTCACAGATACGCAGTATTTT. It is translated as CSVEGWVTDTQYF.

V usage is TRBV10-3 and J usage is TRBJ2-7; the D is unclear. Germline V gene data show CDR1 as ENHRY and CDR2 as SYGVKD. V dropped 4 bases and J dropped 6 bases, with 10 bases sitting between them. The CDR3 spans 12 residues. CDR3: CAISVLRGEQYF. CDR3 DNA: TGTGCCATCAGTGTCCTCAGAGGCGAGCAGTACTTC.

This clone was detected a few times. The CDR3: CASSAGQLGSPLHF. For the CDR3, the DNA is TGTGCCAGCAGTGCCGGACAGTTAGGGTCACCCCTCCACTTT. The chain has TRBV27 and TRBJ1-6; D is possibly TRBD1 (6 bases). Germline V gene sequence: CDR1 MNHEY, CDR2 SMNVEV (reference sequence). The CDR3 has 14 residues. Trimming cost V 5 bases and J 10 bases, with 15 bases left between them.

This chain joins TRBV19 and TRBJ1-5; no clear D gene. CDR3 size: 15 residues. The ends were cut back, 1 base at V and 2 bases at J, with 9 bases in the middle. Per the germline V gene, CDR1 is LNHDA and CDR2 is SQIVND (reference sequence). The CDR3, as DNA: TGTGCCAGTAGTATAGGGGCAGCCCGCAATCAGCCCCAGCATTTT. Its translation is CASSIGAARNQPQHF.

The J gene is TRBJ2-7, the V gene TRBV20-1, with 7 bases fitting TRBD2. The CDR3 contains 13 residues. Per the germline V gene, CDR1 is DFQATT and CDR2 is SNEGSKA (reference sequence). J gave up 6 bases and V 3 bases, and 8 bases lay outside the gene matches. CDR3 sequence (DNA): TGCAGTGCTAGTTCTGGACTAGAAACCGAGCAGTACTTC. Amino acid sequence: CSASSGLETEQYF.

By sample fraction, this clone is large (0.1 to 1%). The chain is built from TRBV5-5 and TRBJ2-5, with TRBD2 matching over 9 bases. Germline V gives CDR1 SGHKS, CDR2 YYEKEE (reference sequence). The CDR3 has 16 amino acids. The J segment lost 1 base and the V segment lost 3 bases, leaving 7 bases of the junction unmatched. The CDR3 coding sequence is TGTGCCAGCAGCTGGGCGGGAGGGCGAACCCAAGAGACCCAGTACTTC. Protein product: CASSWAGGRTQETQYF.

The V and J genes are TRBV15 and TRBJ1-1; 10 nucleotides match TRBD1. With 5 bases clipped from V and 3 bases from J, the junction kept 12 bases outside the gene matches. CDR1 LNHNV and CDR2 YYDKDF come from the germline V gene (reference sequence). CDR3 size: 17 residues. Written as DNA, the CDR3 is TGTGCCACCAGCGTCCGACAGGGGGCCGTTGGGGACACTGAAGCTTTCTTT. Translating it yields CATSVRQGAVGDTEAFF.

This chain connects TRBV5-6 to TRBJ1-2; D not resolved. The CDR3 length is 11 residues. V lost 7 bases and J 4 bases, leaving 8 bases between the germline ends. Germline CDR1 SGHDT, CDR2 YYEEEE. The CDR3 sequence is CASGSGYGYTF. CDR3 sequence (DNA): TGTGCCAGCGGGTCGGGCTATGGCTACACCTTC.

The V call is TRBV5-5, the J call TRBJ2-5; D perhaps matches TRBD2 (6 bases). The CDR3 has 14 residues. The V end lost 1 base, the J end lost 3 bases, and 10 bases lay between the germline ends. Germline CDR1 reads SGHKS; CDR2 reads YYEKEE (reference sequence). The CDR3, as DNA: TGTGCCAGCAGCTTGTACGCGGGGAAAGAGACCCAGTACTTC. It yields the protein CASSLYAGKETQYF.

In this sample, this clone turned up once. The chain is built from TRBV7-6 and TRBJ2-1; D is unclear. The V gene lost 1 base and the J gene lost 8 bases, with 12 bases spanning the gap. The CDR3 consists of 14 residues. Germline V lookup: CDR1 SGHVS, CDR2 FNYEAQ. CDR3 protein: CASSLGRLRDEQFF. The CDR3 DNA sequence: TGTGCCAGCAGCTTAGGCCGGCTTAGGGATGAGCAGTTCTTC.

The genes are TRBV5-1 and TRBJ1-4; 10 positions agree with TRBD1. Trimming cost V 4 bases and J 4 bases; bases outside gene matches: 4. CDR1 is SGHRS and CDR2 is YFSETQ in the germline V gene. The CDR3 totals 15 residues. This CDR3 is CASSAGQGGNEKLFF. CDR3 nucleotide sequence: TGCGCCAGCAGCGCCGGACAGGGGGGTAATGAAAAACTGTTTTTT.

The V gene is TRBV5-4, the J gene TRBJ2-3; D unresolved. The germline CDR1 and CDR2 sequences are SGHNT and YYREEE (reference sequence). This CDR3 has 13 residues. V dropped 0 bases and J dropped 6 bases, with 8 bases sitting between them. Written as DNA, the CDR3 is TGTGCCAGCAGCTTGGTCGGCGATGATACGCAGTATTTT. This gives the protein CASSLVGDDTQYF.

V is TRBV2 and J is TRBJ1-5; 9 positions match TRBD1. CDR1 is SNHLY and CDR2 is FYNNEI in the germline V gene. Losses at the gene ends were 5 bases for V and 0 bases for J; bases not matched to a gene: 2. CDR3 length: 15 residues. CDR3 sequence: CASSRTGDSNQPQHF. The CDR3, as DNA: TGTGCCAGCAGTCGGACAGGGGATAGCAATCAGCCCCAGCATTTT.

V usage is TRBV11-3 and J usage is TRBJ1-2; D uncertain. V was shortened by 5 bases and J by 1 base, with 17 bases between the two germline ends. This CDR3 spans 16 amino acids. CDR1 is SGHNT and CDR2 is YENEEA in the germline V gene. In nucleotides, the CDR3 is TGTGCCAGCAGCAGACGCGGGAGTGATATTAACTATGGCTACACCTTC. Translating it yields CASSRRGSDINYGYTF.

This clone was seen only once. The genes are TRBV6-4 and TRBJ1-1; a possible D gene is TRBD1 (5 bases). V shed 4 bases and J shed 1 base, with 7 bases lying between them. The CDR3 has 13 amino acids. CDR1 is MRHNA and CDR2 is SNTAGT in the germline V gene. The CDR3 region has the DNA TGTGCCAGCAGTGTGGACACGAACACTGAAGCTTTCTTT. As protein: CASSVDTNTEAFF.

The rearrangement joins TRBV10-3 to TRBJ2-1; D unresolved. This CDR3 is built from 13 residues. V was shortened by 11 bases and J by 5 bases, with 16 bases between the two germline ends. CDR1 and CDR2 from the germline V gene are ENHRY and SYGVKD. The CDR3 loop is CALSDIHNNEQFF. The CDR3 DNA sequence: TGTGCCCTATCCGACATCCATAACAATGAGCAGTTCTTC.

This clone was seen more than once but under ten times. This chain uses TRBV6-5 with TRBJ2-7; perhaps TRBD1 as D (6 bases). Germline-derived CDR1 and CDR2 are MNHEY and SVGAGI. The CDR3 has 15 amino acids. V shed 5 bases and J shed 5 bases, with 19 bases lying between them. CDR3: CASSPLITGWNEQYF. The CDR3 DNA is TGTGCCAGCAGTCCCCTCATAACAGGGTGGAACGAGCAGTACTTC.

V and J are TRBV5-6 and TRBJ2-1, with TRBD1 identical over 10 bases. This CDR3 contains 15 residues. V shed 5 bases, J shed 6 bases, and the junction held 8 bases outside the gene matches. Germline-derived CDR1 and CDR2 are SGHDT and YYEEEE. The CDR3 region has the DNA TGTGCCAGCAGTCCAAACCGGGACAGGGGCAATGAGCAGTTCTTC. This sequence encodes CASSPNRDRGNEQFF.